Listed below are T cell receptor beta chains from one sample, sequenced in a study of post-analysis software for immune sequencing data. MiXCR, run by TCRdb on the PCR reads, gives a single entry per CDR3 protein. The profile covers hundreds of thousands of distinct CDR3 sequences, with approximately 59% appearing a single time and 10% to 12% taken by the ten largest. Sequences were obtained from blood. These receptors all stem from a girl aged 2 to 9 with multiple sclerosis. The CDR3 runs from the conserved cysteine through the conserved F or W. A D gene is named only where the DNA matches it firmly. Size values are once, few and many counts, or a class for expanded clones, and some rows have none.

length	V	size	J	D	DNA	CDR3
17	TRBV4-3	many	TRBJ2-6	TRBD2	TGCGCCAGCAGCCAAGCGAGCGGGGGTACGGGGGCCAACGTCCTGACTTTC	CASSQASGGTGANVLTF
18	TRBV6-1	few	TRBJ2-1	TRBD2	TGTGCCAGCAGCCGGGAGGGCCTAGCGGGAGGTTTGTTCGGTGAGCAGTTCTTC	CASSREGLAGGLFGEQFF
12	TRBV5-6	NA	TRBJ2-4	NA	TGTGCCGGCAGCTCCATGGACGCTCGAAGGTACTTC	CAGSSMDARRYF
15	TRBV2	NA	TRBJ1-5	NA	TGTGCCAGCAGCTCCCAACAGGGTAGCAATCAGCCCCAGCATTTT	CASSSQQGSNQPQHF
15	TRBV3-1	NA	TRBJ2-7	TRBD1	TGTGCCAGCAGCCAATGGGGACAGGGGGCGGAAGAGCAGTACTTC	CASSQWGQGAEEQYF
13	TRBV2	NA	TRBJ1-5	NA	TGTGCCAGCAGGGGGGGACGGGATCAGCCCCAGCATTTT	CASRGGRDQPQHF
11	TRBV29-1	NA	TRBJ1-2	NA	TGCAGCGTTGAGGATGACTATGGCTACACCTTC	CSVEDDYGYTF
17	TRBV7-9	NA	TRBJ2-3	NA	TGTGCCAGCAGCCCATTAAGGGCGTCTAGTTTTACAGATACGCAGTATTTT	CASSPLRASSFTDTQYF
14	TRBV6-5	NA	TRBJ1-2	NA	TGTGCCAGCAAGCTACGGATTTCTAACTATGGCTACACCTTC	CASKLRISNYGYTF
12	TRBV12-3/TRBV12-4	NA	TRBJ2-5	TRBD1	TGTGCCAGCAGTTTAACCCGGGACAGCCAGTACTTC	CASSLTRDSQYF
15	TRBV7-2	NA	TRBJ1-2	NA	TGTGCCAGCAGCCCAAATACAGGGAGTCGCAGTGGCTACACCTTC	CASSPNTGSRSGYTF
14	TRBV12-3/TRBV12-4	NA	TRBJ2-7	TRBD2	TGTGCCAGCAGACGCGCAAGCGGGGCCTACGAGCAGTACTTC	CASRRASGAYEQYF
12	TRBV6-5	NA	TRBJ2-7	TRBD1	TGTGCCAGCCGGGACAGGGTGGGCGAGCAGTACTTC	CASRDRVGEQYF
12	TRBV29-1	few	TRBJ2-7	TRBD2	TGCAGCGCTAAAGCGGGAGACTACGAGCAGTACTTC	CSAKAGDYEQYF
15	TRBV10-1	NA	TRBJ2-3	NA	TGCGCCAGCAGTGAGGAGGGGCGCGACACAGATACGCAGTATTTT	CASSEEGRDTDTQYF
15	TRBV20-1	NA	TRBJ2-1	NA	TGCAGTGCTAGAGAGTTCCTTGGCTCCTACAATGAGCAGTTCTTC	CSAREFLGSYNEQFF
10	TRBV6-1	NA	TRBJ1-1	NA	TGTGCCAGCAGGCTGGCTGAAGCTTTCTTT	CASRLAEAFF
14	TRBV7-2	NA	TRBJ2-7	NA	TGTGCCAGCAGCCCCAACCGGCAGGCCTACGAGCAGTACTTC	CASSPNRQAYEQYF
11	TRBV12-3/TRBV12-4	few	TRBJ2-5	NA	TGTGCCGGCAGTTCGGACCCCGAATTGTACTTC	CAGSSDPELYF
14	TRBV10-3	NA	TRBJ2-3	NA	TGTGCCATCAGTGAGCCAGGAAGCACAGATATGCAGTATTTT	CAISEPGSTDMQYF
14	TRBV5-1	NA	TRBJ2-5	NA	TGCGCCAGCAGCCTAAACCTACCGGAAGAGACCCAGTACTTC	CASSLNLPEETQYF
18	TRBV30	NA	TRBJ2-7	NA	TGTGCCTGGAGGAACGGGGAGACAGACAGGGACTATTCCTACGAGCAGTACTTC	CAWRNGETDRDYSYEQYF
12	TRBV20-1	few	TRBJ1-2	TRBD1	TGCAGTGCAACGACAGGGTCCGGTGGCTACACCTTC	CSATTGSGGYTF
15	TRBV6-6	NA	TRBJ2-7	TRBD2	TGTGCCAGCAGTCCTCCGGGAGGAAAAACGTACGAGCAGTACTTC	CASSPPGGKTYEQYF
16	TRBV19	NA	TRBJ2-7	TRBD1	TGTGCCAGTACCGTTCGGGCTAAAGGGGGCCCCTTTGAGCAGTACTTC	CASTVRAKGGPFEQYF